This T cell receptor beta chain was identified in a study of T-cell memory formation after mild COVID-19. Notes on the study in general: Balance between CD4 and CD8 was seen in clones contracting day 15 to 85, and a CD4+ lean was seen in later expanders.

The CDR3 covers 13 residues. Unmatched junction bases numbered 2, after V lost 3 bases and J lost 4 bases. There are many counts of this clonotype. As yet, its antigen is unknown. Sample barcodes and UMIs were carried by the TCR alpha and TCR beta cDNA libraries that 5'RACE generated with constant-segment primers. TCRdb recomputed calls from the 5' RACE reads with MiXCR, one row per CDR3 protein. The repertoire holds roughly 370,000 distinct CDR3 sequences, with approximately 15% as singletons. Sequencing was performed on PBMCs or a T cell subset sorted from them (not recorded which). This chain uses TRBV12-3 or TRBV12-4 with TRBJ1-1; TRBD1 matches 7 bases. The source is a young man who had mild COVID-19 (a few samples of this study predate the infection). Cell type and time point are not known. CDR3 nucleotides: TGTGCCAGCAGTTTCGACAGGGCCACTGAAGCTTTCTTT. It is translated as CASSFDRATEAFF.